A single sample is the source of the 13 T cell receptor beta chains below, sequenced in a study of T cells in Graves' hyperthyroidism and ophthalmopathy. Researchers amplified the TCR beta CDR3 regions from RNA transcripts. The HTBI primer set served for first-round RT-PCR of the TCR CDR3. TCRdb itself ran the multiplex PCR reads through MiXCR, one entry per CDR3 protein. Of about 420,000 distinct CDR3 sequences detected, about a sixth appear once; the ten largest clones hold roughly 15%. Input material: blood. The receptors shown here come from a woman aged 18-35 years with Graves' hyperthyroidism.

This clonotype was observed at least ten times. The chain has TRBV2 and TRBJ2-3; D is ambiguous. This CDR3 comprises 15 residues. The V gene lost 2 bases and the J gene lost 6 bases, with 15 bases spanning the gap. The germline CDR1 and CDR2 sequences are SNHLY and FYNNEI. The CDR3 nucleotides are TGTGCCAGCAGTGAAAATCCGGGTTTGGCGGATACGCAGTATTTT. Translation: CASSENPGLADTQYF.

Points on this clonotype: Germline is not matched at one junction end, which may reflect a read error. CDR3 region: CASSPQGTRVSEKLLF. In nucleotides, the CDR3 is TGCGCCAGCAGCCCCCAAGGGACCAGGGTGTCTGAAAAACTGCTTTTT. The chain links TRBV4-1 to TRBJ1-4, with a possible D match to TRBD1 (5 bases). This CDR3 contains 16 residues. Germline CDR1 is MGHRA and CDR2 is YSYEKL.

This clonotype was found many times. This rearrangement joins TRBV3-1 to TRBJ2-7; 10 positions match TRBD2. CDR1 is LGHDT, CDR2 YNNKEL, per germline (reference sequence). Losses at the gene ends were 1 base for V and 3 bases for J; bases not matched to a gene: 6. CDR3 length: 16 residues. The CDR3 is CASSQAGPSGSYEQYF. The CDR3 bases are TGTGCCAGCAGCCAAGCGGGGCCTAGCGGGAGCTACGAGCAGTACTTC.

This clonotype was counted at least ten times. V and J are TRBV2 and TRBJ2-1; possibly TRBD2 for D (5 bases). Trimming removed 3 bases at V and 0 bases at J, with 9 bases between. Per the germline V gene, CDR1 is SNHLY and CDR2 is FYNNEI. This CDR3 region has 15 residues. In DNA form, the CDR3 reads TGTGCCAGCAGTGATGAGGGCAGCTCCTACAATGAGCAGTTCTTC. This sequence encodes CASSDEGSSYNEQFF.

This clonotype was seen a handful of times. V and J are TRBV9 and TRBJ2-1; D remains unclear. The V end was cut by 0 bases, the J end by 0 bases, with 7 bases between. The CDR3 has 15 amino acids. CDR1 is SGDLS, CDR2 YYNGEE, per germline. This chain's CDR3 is CASSVDGYSYNEQFF. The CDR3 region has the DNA TGTGCCAGCAGCGTAGACGGCTACTCCTACAATGAGCAGTTCTTC.

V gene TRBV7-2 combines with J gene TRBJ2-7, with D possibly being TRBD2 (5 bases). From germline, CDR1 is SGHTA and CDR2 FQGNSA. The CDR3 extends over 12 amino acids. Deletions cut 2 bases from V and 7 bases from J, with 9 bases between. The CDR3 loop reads CASSLWSGEQYF. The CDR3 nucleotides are TGTGCCAGCAGCTTATGGTCGGGGGAGCAGTACTTC.

This chain's CDR3 is CASSQVRGDGEQYF. CDR3 nucleotides: TGCGCCAGCAGCCAAGTAAGAGGGGATGGGGAGCAGTACTTC. V is TRBV4-1 and J is TRBJ2-7; D is perhaps TRBD1 or TRBD2 (5 bases each). Trimming cost V 1 base and J 7 bases, with 14 bases left between them. Germline CDR1 is MGHRA and CDR2 is YSYEKL. CDR3 size: 14 residues.

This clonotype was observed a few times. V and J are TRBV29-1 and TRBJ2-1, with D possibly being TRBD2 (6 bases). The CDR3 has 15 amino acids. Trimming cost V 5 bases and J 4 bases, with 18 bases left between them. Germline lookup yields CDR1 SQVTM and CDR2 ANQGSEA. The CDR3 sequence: CSVLGAGLTYNEQFF. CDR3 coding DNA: TGCAGCGTTTTGGGAGCGGGCCTGACTTACAATGAGCAGTTCTTC.

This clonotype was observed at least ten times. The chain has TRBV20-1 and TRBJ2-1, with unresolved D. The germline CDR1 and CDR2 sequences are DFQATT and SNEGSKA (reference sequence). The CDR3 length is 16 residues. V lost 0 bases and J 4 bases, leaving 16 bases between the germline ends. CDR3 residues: CSARDRLGDYYNEQFF. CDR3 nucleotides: TGCAGTGCTAGAGATCGTTTGGGCGATTATTACAATGAGCAGTTCTTC.

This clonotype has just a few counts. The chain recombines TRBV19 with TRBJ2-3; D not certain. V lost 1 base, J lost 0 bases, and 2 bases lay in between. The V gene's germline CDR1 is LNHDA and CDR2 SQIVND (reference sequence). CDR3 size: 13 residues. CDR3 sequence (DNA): TGTGCCAGTAGTATAGCTAGCACAGATACGCAGTATTTT. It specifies CASSIASTDTQYF.

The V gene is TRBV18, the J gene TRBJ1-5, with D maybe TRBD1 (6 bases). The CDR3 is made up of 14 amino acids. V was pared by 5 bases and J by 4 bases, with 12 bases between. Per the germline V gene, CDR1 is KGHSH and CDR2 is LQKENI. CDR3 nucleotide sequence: TGTGCCAGCTCAACAAAAACAGGGAATCAGCCCCAGCATTTT. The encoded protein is CASSTKTGNQPQHF.

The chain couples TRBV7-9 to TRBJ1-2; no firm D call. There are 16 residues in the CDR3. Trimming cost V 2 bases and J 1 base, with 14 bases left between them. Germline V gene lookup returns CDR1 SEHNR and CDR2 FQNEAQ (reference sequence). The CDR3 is CASSLSEAIVNYGYTF. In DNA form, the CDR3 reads TGTGCCAGCAGCTTAAGCGAAGCAATAGTTAACTATGGCTACACCTTC.

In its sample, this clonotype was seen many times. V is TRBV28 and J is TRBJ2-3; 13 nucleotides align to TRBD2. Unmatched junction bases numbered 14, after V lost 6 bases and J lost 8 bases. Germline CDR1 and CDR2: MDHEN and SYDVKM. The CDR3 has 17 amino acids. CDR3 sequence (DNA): TGTGCCAGCAGAAATTTCGGGACTAGCGGGAAAGTAGGTACGCAGTATTTT. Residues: CASRNFGTSGKVGTQYF.